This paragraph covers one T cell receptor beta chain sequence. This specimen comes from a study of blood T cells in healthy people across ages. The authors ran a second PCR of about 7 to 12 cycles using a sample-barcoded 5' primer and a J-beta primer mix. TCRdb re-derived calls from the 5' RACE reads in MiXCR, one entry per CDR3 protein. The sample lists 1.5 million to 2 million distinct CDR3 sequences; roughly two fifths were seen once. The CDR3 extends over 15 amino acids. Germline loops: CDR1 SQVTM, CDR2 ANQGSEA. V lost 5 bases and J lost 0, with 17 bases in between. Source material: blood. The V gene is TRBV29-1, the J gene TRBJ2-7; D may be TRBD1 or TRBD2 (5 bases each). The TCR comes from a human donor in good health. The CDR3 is CSVRGVTLSSYEQYF. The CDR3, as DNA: TGCAGCGTTCGAGGGGTGACTCTTAGCTCCTACGAGCAGTACTTC.